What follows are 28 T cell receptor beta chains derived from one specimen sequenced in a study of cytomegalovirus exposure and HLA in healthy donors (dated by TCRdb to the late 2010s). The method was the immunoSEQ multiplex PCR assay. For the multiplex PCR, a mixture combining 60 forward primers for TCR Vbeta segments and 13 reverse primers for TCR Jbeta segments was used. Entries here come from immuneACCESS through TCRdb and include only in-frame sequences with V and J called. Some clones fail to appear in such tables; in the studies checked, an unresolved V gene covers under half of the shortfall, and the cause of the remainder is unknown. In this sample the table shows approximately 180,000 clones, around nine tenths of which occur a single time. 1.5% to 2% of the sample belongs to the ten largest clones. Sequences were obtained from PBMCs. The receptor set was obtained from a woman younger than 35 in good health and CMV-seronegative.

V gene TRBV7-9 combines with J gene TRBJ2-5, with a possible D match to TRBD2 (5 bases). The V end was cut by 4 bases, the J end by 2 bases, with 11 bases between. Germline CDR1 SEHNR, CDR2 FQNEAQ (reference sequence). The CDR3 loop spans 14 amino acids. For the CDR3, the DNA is TGTGCCAGCAGCTCCCCGGGGTTTCAAGAGACCCAGTACTTC. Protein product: CASSSPGFQETQYF. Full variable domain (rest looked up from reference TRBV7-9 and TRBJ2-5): DTGVSQNPRHKITKRGQNVTFRCDPISEHNRLYWYRQTLGQGPEFLTYFQNEAQLEKSRLLSDRFSAERPKGSFSTLEIQRTEQGDSAMYLCASSSPGFQETQYFGPGTRLLVL.

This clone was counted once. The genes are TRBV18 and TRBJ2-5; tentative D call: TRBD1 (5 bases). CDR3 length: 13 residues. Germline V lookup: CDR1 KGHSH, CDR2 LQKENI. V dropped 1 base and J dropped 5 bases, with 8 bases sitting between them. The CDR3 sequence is CASSPLTVETQYF. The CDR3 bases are TGTGCCAGCTCACCACTGACAGTCGAGACCCAGTACTTC.

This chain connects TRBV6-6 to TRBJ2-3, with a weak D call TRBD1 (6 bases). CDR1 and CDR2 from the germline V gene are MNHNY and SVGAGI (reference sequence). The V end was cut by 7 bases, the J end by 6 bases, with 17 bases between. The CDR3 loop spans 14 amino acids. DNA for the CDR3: TGTGCCAGCATCAGGGGCTTTCCCCTGGATACGCAGTATTTT. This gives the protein CASIRGFPLDTQYF.

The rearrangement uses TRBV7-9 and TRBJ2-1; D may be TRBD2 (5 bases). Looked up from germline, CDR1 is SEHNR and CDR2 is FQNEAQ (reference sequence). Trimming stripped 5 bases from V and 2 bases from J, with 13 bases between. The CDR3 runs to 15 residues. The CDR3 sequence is CASSPVRVTYNEQFF. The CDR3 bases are TGTGCCAGCAGCCCAGTGCGGGTTACCTACAATGAGCAGTTCTTC.

The CDR3 DNA follows: TGTGCCAGCAGTGCACTGACTGGCGACAATCAGCCCCAGCATTTT. Its translation: CASSALTGDNQPQHF. The V call is TRBV6-1, the J call TRBJ1-5; no reliable D call. CDR3 length: 15 amino acids. Trimming took 4 bases from V and 3 from J, leaving 13 bases between them. Germline-derived CDR1 and CDR2 are MNHNS and SASEGT.

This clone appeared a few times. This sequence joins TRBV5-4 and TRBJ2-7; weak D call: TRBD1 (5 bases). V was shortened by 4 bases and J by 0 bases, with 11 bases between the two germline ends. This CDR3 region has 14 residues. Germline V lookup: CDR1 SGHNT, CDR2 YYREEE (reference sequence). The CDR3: CASSRSRDSYEQYF. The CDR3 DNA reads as TGTGCCAGCAGCCGGAGCAGGGACTCCTACGAGCAGTACTTC.

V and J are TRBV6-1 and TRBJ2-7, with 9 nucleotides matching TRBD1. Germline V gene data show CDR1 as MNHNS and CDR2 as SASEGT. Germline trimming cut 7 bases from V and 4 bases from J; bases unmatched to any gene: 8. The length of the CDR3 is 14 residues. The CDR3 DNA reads TGTGCCAGCACCCCCGGGACAGGGAGGTACGAGCAGTACTTC. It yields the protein CASTPGTGRYEQYF.

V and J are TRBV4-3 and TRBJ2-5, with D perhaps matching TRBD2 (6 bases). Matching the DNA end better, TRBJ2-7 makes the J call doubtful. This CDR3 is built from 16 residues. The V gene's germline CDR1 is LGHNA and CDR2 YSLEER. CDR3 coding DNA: TGCGCCAGCAGCCAAGATTTCGGGAGAGACTCCTACGAGCAGTACTTC. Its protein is CASSQDFGRDSYEQYF.

CDR3 sequence reads: CASSLRDRDTEAFF. The CDR3 DNA reads TGTGCCAGCAGTCTCCGGGACAGGGACACTGAAGCTTTCTTT. The chain uses TRBV27 and TRBJ1-1; TRBD1 agrees at 9 bases. Germline V lookup: CDR1 MNHEY, CDR2 SMNVEV (reference sequence). The ends lost 5 bases at V and 3 bases at J; junction bases unmatched: 4. The CDR3 is 14 amino acids.

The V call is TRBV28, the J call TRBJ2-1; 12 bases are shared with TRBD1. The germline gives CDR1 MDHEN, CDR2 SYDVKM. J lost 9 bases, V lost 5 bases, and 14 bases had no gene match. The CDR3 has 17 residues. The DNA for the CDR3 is TGTGCCAGCAGTCCCTCCGGGACAGGGGGCTCTTGGGGTGAGCAGTTCTTC. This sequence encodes CASSPSGTGGSWGEQFF.

CDR3 amino acids: CASSSTREDTEAFF. In DNA form, the CDR3 reads TGTGCCAGCAGTTCGACGAGGGAGGACACTGAAGCTTTCTTT. The chain combines TRBV7-9 with TRBJ1-1; D is ambiguous. The V end was cut by 6 bases, the J end by 3 bases, with 14 bases between. CDR1 is SEHNR, CDR2 FQNEAQ, per germline (reference sequence). This CDR3 region has 14 residues.

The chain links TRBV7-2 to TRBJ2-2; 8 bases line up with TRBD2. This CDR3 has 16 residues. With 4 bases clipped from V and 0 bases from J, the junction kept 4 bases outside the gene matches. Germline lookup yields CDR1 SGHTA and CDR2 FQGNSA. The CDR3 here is CASSSNSGANTGELFF. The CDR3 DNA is TGTGCCAGCAGCTCTAATAGCGGGGCGAACACCGGGGAGCTGTTTTTT.

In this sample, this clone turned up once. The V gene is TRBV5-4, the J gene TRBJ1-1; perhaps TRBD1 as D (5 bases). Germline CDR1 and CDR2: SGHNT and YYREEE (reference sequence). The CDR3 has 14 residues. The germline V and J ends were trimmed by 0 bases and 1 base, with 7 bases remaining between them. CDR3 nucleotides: TGTGCCAGCAGCTTGGACAGGTGGAACACTGAAGCTTTCTTT. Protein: CASSLDRWNTEAFF.

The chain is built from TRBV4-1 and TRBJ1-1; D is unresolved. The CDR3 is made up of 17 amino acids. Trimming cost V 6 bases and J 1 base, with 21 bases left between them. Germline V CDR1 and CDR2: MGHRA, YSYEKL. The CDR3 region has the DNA TGCGCCAGCAGGCGTTCCATGCCGGTAGTAAAGAACACTGAAGCTTTCTTT. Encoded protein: CASRRSMPVVKNTEAFF.

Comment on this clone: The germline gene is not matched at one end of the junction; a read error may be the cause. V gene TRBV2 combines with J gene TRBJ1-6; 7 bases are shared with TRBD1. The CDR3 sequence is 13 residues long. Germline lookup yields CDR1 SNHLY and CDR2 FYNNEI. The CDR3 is CASSGQGNPPLHF. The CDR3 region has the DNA TGTGCCAGCAGTGGACAGGGTAATCCACCCCTCCACTTT.

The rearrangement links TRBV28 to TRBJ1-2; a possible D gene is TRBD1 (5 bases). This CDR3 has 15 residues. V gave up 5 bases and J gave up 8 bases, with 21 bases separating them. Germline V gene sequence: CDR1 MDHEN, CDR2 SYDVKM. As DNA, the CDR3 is TGTGCCAGCAGTACCAGGGCGGCCCCTTGGCGGGGCTACACCTTC. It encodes CASSTRAAPWRGYTF.

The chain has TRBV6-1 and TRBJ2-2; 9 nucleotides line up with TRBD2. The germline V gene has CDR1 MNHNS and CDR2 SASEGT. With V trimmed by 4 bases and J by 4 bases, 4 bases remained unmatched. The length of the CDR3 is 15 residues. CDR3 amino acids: CASSGSGGPTGELFF. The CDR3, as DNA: TGTGCCAGCAGTGGAAGCGGGGGGCCCACCGGGGAGCTGTTTTTT.

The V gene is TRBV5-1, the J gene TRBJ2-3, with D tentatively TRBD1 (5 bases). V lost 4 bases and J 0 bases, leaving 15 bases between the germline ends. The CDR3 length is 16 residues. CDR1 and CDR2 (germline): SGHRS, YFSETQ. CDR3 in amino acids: CASSPRTSPSTDTQYF. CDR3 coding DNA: TGCGCCAGCAGCCCCAGGACATCGCCTAGCACAGATACGCAGTATTTT.

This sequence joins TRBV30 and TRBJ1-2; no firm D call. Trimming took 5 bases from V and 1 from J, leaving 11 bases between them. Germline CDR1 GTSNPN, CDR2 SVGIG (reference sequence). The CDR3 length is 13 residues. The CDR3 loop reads CAWEGGHNYGYTF. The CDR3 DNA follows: TGTGCCTGGGAGGGAGGGCATAACTATGGCTACACCTTC.

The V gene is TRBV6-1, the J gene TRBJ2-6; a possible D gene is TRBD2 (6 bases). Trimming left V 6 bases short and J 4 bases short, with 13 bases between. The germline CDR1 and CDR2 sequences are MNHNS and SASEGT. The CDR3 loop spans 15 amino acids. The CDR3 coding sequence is TGTGCCAGCAGGGCAGGGACTGGCGGGGCCAACGTCCTGACTTTC. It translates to CASRAGTGGANVLTF.

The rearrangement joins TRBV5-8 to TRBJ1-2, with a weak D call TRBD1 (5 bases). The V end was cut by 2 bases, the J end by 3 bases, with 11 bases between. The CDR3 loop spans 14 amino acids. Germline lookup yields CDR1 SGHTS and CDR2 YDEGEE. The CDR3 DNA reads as TGTGCCAGCAGCTTAAGACAGACCCACTATGGCTACACCTTC. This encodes CASSLRQTHYGYTF.

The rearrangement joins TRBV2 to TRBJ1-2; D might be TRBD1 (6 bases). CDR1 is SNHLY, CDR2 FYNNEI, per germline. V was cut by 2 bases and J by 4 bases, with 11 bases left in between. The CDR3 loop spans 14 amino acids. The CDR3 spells CASSESQGPYGYTF. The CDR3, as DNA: TGTGCCAGCAGTGAATCCCAGGGGCCCTATGGCTACACCTTC.

CDR3 bases: TGTGCCAGCTTTGGACTTACGAACACTGAAGCTTTCTTT. It translates to CASFGLTNTEAFF. The rearrangement links TRBV6-6 to TRBJ1-1, with unresolved D. Looked up from germline, CDR1 is MNHNY and CDR2 is SVGAGI (reference sequence). The CDR3 loop spans 13 amino acids. Trimming took off 8 bases at V and 1 base at J, with 11 bases between the two ends.

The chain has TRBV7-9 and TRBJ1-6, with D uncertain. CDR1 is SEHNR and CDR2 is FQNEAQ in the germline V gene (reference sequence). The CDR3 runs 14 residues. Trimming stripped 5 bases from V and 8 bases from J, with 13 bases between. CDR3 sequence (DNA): TGTGCCAGCAGCGGCGACGGAGCCTATTCACCCCTCCACTTT. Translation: CASSGDGAYSPLHF.

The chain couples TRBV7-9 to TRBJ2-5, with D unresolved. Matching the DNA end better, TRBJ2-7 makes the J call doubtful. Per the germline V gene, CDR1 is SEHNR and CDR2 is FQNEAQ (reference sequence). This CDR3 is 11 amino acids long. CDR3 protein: CASSSAYEQYF. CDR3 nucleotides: TGTGCCAGCAGCTCTGCCTACGAGCAGTACTTC.

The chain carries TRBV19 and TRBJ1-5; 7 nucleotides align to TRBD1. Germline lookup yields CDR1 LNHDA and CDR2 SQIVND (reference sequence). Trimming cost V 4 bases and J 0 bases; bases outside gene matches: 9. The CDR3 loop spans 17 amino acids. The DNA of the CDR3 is TGTGCCAGTAGTAGGCCGACAGGGCGTTATAGCAATCAGCCCCAGCATTTT. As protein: CASSRPTGRYSNQPQHF.

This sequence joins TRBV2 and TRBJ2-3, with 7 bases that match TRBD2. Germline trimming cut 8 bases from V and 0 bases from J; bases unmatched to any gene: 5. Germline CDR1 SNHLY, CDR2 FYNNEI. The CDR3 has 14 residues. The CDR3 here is CASRGGASTDTQYF. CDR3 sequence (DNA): TGTGCCAGCCGCGGGGGTGCTAGCACAGATACGCAGTATTTT.

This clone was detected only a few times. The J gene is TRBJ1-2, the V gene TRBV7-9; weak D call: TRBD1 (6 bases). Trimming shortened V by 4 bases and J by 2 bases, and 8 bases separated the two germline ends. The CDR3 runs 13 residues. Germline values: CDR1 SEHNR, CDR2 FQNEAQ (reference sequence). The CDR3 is CASSSGANYGYTF. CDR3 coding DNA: TGTGCCAGCAGCTCAGGGGCGAACTATGGCTACACCTTC.